This T cell receptor (beta chain) was retrieved from a study of blood T cells in healthy people across ages. The CDR3 totals 14 residues. V lost 4 bases to trimming and J lost 4 bases; unmatched junction nucleotides: 4. Germline CDR1 reads SGHRS; CDR2 reads YFSETQ. About this clonotype itself: Its antigen remains unidentified.

Findings and limits, study-wide: As naive T cell percentage varied, TCR beta diversity correlated strongly with it.

Caucasian, healthy and from Russia, the donors were aged between about 6 and 90. It was with a sample-barcoded 5' primer and a J-beta primer mix that a second PCR of roughly 6 to 12 cycles was run. The study obtained at least 3 million CDR3-containing paired-end reads from every sample. TCRdb re-called the 5' RACE reads with MiXCR, one entry per CDR3 protein. The sample records about 970,000 distinct CDR3 sequences, roughly 47% being singletons. The receptor's source is a woman aged 60-75 years in good health. This sequence joins TRBV5-1 and TRBJ1-1; 10 bases align to TRBD1. Material for sequencing was blood. The DNA for the CDR3 is TGCGCCAGCAGCGTGGGACAGGGGAGCACTGAAGCTTTCTTT. Its protein product is CASSVGQGSTEAFF.